Each of the 27 T cell receptor beta chains below was sequenced from the same sample in a study of tumor-infiltrating lymphocytes in primary liver carcinoma. DNA and RNA were both co-extracted from approximately 20-30 mg of bulk tissue that had not been sorted. Total RNA amounting to around 540 ng was the source from which TCR beta cDNA was made with a constant-region primer. Three-round nested multiplex PCR performed with slightly modified ARM-PCR produced the TCR beta libraries. Use of TRBV1-TRBV30 forward primers with a C-beta reverse primer characterized the first two PCR rounds, which lasted about 10 cycles each. MiXCR, run by TCRdb on the multiplex PCR reads, gives a single entry per CDR3 protein. The table has roughly 100,000 distinct CDR3 sequences, roughly 69% seen once; the top ten hold over 9.5%. The sample was liver tumor tissue from sampling region 5. Described subset: tumor region T5, tumor centre. These receptors originate from a woman aged 55-69 years with primary liver carcinoma and hepatitis B virus infection.

Turning to this clonotype: Sequence at one end of the junction differs from germline and may be a read error. J is TRBJ2-3 and V is TRBV11-2; D possibly corresponds to TRBD2 (6 bases). Looked up from germline, CDR1 is SGHAT and CDR2 is FQNNGV. This CDR3 contains 17 residues. CDR3 sequence reads: CASSLGIGRGGTDTLYF. The CDR3 nucleotides are TGTGCCAGCAGCTTAGGGATTGGAAGGGGAGGCACAGATACGCTGTATTTT.

There are a few counts of this clonotype. One base away lies a much larger clone, so this may be a sequencing read error. The chain has TRBV7-9 and TRBJ2-4; weak D call: TRBD1 (6 bases). This CDR3 comprises 14 residues. CDR1 is SEHNR, CDR2 FQNEAQ, per germline (reference sequence). Trimming took 7 bases from V and 4 from J, leaving 14 bases between them. CDR3 bases: TGTGCCAGCAACACAGGGCCCGGAAAAAACATTCAGTACTTC. Its protein product is CASNTGPGKNIQYF.

This chain joins TRBV2 and TRBJ2-7; D is possibly TRBD2 (5 bases). Germline CDR1 SNHLY, CDR2 FYNNEI. The CDR3 totals 14 residues. V was trimmed by 7 bases and J by 1 base, leaving 14 bases between them. CDR3 loop: CASNPGTYSYEQYF. As DNA, the CDR3 is TGTGCCAGCAATCCGGGAACGTATTCCTACGAGCAGTACTTC.

About this clonotype itself: As the CDR3 is not closed by the conserved phenylalanine or tryptophan, this likely results from a read error. This chain uses TRBV11-2 with TRBJ1-1; no clear D gene. CDR3 length: 15 residues. Looked up from germline, CDR1 is SGHAT and CDR2 is FQNNGV. The V end lost 4 bases, the J end lost 0 bases, and 12 bases lay between the germline ends. The CDR3 loop reads CASSSAQLLNTEAFY. CDR3 coding DNA: TGTGCCAGCAGCTCAGCACAGCTACTGAACACTGAAGCTTTCTAT.

This clonotype was observed at least ten times. The CDR3 region is CSVDIGVRGYGYTF. The CDR3, as DNA: TGCAGCGTTGATATCGGGGTCCGAGGCTATGGCTACACCTTC. This chain joins TRBV29-1 and TRBJ1-2; D is ambiguous. The CDR3 contains 14 residues. The germline V gene encodes CDR1 SQVTM and CDR2 ANQGSEA. V was shortened by 3 bases and J by 4 bases, with 15 bases between the two germline ends.

Note on this clonotype: One base away lies a much larger clone, so this may be a sequencing read error. The V call is TRBV28, the J call TRBJ2-7; 7 bases line up with TRBD2. This CDR3 is 13 amino acids long. CDR1 MDHEN and CDR2 SYDVKM come from the germline V gene. V was pared by 9 bases and J by 2 bases, with 7 bases of the junction left unmatched. The CDR3 coding sequence is TGTGCCAGTTGGGGGACTAAGACCTACGAGCAGTACTTC. This codes for CASWGTKTYEQYF. Full variable domain (outside the CDR3, taken from reference TRBV28 and TRBJ2-7): DVKVTQSSRYLVKRTGEKVFLECVQDMDHENMFWYRQDPGLGLRLIYFSYDVKMKEKGDIPEGYSVSREKKERFSLILESASTNQTSMYLCASWGTKTYEQYFGPGTRLTVT.

This clonotype was detected only once. At one end the junction does not follow the germline gene, possibly because of a read error. V gene TRBV10-2 combines with J gene TRBJ2-1; the match to TRBD2 covers 12 bases. Germline CDR1 reads WSHSY; CDR2 reads SAAADI. The CDR3 length is 15 residues. The CDR3 DNA reads as TGTGTCAGCAGGGAGCCGGGACTAGCGGGCAATGAGCAGTCCTTC. Residues: CVSREPGLAGNEQSF.

In the case of this clonotype: Just one base apart from a much larger clone, this may be a read error. The rearrangement uses TRBV5-1 and TRBJ1-2, with a tentative D call TRBD1 (5 bases). CDR1 is SGHRS and CDR2 is YFSETQ in the germline V gene. The CDR3 loop spans 15 amino acids. CDR3 loop: CANSWGRGPNYGYTF. As DNA, the CDR3 is TGCGCCAACAGCTGGGGCCGGGGACCTAACTATGGCTACACCTTC.

Remarks on this clonotype: Possible read error: a much larger clone is one base away. The gene calls are TRBV5-1 and TRBJ1-2; TRBD1 might be the D (6 bases). The CDR3 has 15 amino acids. The germline V gene encodes CDR1 SGHRS and CDR2 YFSETQ. V lost 0 bases and J lost 5, with 14 bases in between. In DNA form, the CDR3 reads TGCGCCAGCAGCTTGGCCTGGGGACACGGGTATGGCTACACCTTC. It yields the protein CASSLAWGHGYGYTF. Variable domain in full (rest from reference TRBV5-1 and TRBJ1-2): KAGVTQTPRYLIKTRGQQVTLSCSPISGHRSVSWYQQTPGQGLQFLFEYFSETQRNKGNFPGRFSGRQFSNSRSEMNVSTLELGDSALYLCASSLAWGHGYGYTFGSGTRLTVV.

With respect to this clonotype: It may be a read error: a sequence one base away is much more abundant. The conserved final phenylalanine or tryptophan is absent from the CDR3, which likely points to a read error. CDR3 bases: TGTGCCAGCGCTCAAGGGTCCAAAGAGACCCAGTACTCC. This gives the protein CASAQGSKETQYS. The chain combines TRBV6-1 with TRBJ2-5; no firm D call. The CDR3 runs to 13 residues. Germline lookup yields CDR1 MNHNS and CDR2 SASEGT. The V and J ends lost 8 bases and 3 bases respectively, with 13 bases between them.

This clonotype came up many times. The chain recombines TRBV6-5 with TRBJ1-2, with 8 positions matching TRBD1. This CDR3 spans 17 amino acids. Per germline, CDR1 MNHEY and CDR2 SVGAGI. V gave up 10 bases and J gave up 0 bases; unmatched junction bases: 16. The CDR3: CATKSRQGRRSNYGYTF. The DNA for the CDR3 is TGTGCCACCAAATCCCGACAGGGGAGAAGGTCTAACTATGGCTACACCTTC.

The sample holds one count of this clonotype. A much larger clone lies one base from this, so it may be a read error. V and J are TRBV6-1 and TRBJ2-7; no firm D call. CDR3 size: 14 residues. CDR1 MNHNS and CDR2 SASEGT come from the germline V gene. The V and J ends lost 1 base and 6 bases respectively, with 13 bases between them. The CDR3 region has the DNA TGTGCCAGCAGTGAAGGCAGGTCCTGGGGCGAGCAGTACTTC. Translated: CASSEGRSWGEQYF.

In its sample, this clonotype was seen many times. The V and J genes are TRBV30 and TRBJ2-1; D remains unclear. V was shortened by 2 bases and J by 0 bases, with 5 bases between the two germline ends. The CDR3 runs to 13 residues. CDR1 GTSNPN and CDR2 SVGIG come from the germline V gene (reference sequence). CDR3 residues: CAWSPSSYNEQFF. The CDR3 bases are TGTGCCTGGAGTCCCTCCTCCTACAATGAGCAGTTCTTC.

This clonotype was detected only once. The CDR3 does not end in the conserved phenylalanine or tryptophan, so this is likely a read error. The genes are TRBV6-1 and TRBJ2-2, with 9 bases aligning to TRBD1. V shed 8 bases and J 3 bases; nucleotides not matched to a gene: 10. CDR3 length: 16 amino acids. Germline CDR1 and CDR2: MNHNS and SASEGT. This chain's CDR3 is CASSRGTGSYTGELFL. CDR3 in DNA: TGTGCCAGCTCCCGGGGGACAGGGAGTTACACCGGGGAGCTGTTTTTG.

About this clonotype: The CDR3 end shows no conserved phenylalanine or tryptophan, and so a read error is likely. The V and J genes are TRBV6-5 and TRBJ1-1; D is ambiguous. This CDR3 has 12 amino acids. V was clipped by 5 bases and J by 8 bases, with 12 bases between them. Germline loops: CDR1 MNHEY, CDR2 SVGAGI. The chain's CDR3 is CASSHFGGEAFY. Here the CDR3 DNA reads TGTGCCAGCAGTCACTTCGGAGGAGAAGCTTTCTAT.

With regard to this clonotype: The junction departs from germline at one end; a sequencing error may be responsible. The genes are TRBV4-2 and TRBJ2-1; maybe TRBD1 (6 bases). CDR3 size: 15 residues. The germline V gene has CDR1 LGHNA and CDR2 YNFKEQ. The CDR3 nucleotides are TGTGCCGGCAGCCCAGGGGAGAGAGACTACAATGAGCAGTTCTTC. This gives the protein CAGSPGERDYNEQFF.

As for this clonotype: Given a much more abundant clone one base away, this may be a read error. V usage is TRBV5-4 and J usage is TRBJ1-1; TRBD1 might be the D (5 bases). V lost 5 bases, J lost 1 base, and 18 bases lay in between. CDR1 SGHNT and CDR2 YYREEE come from the germline V gene (reference sequence). CDR3 size: 16 residues. The CDR3 loop is CASRWGVKGQNTEAFF. The CDR3 bases are TGTGCCAGCAGATGGGGCGTTAAAGGGCAGAACACTGAAGCTTTCTTT.

This chain joins TRBV29-1 and TRBJ2-3; perhaps TRBD2 as D (6 bases). From germline, CDR1 is SQVTM and CDR2 ANQGSEA. With 7 bases removed from V and 6 bases from J, the gap between germline ends came to 26 bases. The CDR3 covers 16 residues. The CDR3 is CSARLPGRGLRDTQYF. Written as DNA, the CDR3 is TGCAGCGCCAGGCTCCCTGGGAGAGGACTAAGGGATACGCAGTATTTT.

As regards this clonotype: At one of its ends the junction is not consistent with the germline gene, which may arise from a read error. This chain uses TRBV6-5 with TRBJ2-7; perhaps TRBD1 as D (6 bases). Looked up from germline, CDR1 is MNHEY and CDR2 is SVGAGI. The CDR3 loop spans 15 amino acids. DNA for the CDR3: TGTGCTAGCAGTTACAGGGTTACGGGTTCCTACGAGCAGTACTTC. Translating gives CASSYRVTGSYEQYF.

This clonotype is judged large. The chain recombines TRBV11-2 with TRBJ1-4; 7 nucleotides line up with TRBD1. The germline CDR1 and CDR2 sequences are SGHAT and FQNNGV. The CDR3 consists of 18 residues. The V segment lost 4 bases and the J segment 0 bases; nucleotides outside the gene matches: 11. In DNA form, the CDR3 reads TGTGCCAGCAGCTCGACAGGGACCACTCGAGCAACTAATGAAAAACTGTTTTTT. Translation: CASSSTGTTRATNEKLFF.

Regarding this clonotype: This sequence may be a read error, since a much larger clone differs from it by one base. CDR3 protein: CASRASQLNTEAFF. The CDR3 coding sequence is TGTGCCAGCAGAGCCTCGCAGCTGAACACTGAAGCTTTCTTT. The rearrangement links TRBV7-8 to TRBJ1-1; D remains unclear. The germline V and J ends were trimmed by 6 bases and 0 bases, with 11 bases remaining between them. The CDR3 is 14 amino acids. Germline loops: CDR1 SGHVS, CDR2 FQNEAQ.

The V call is TRBV6-6, the J call TRBJ1-3, with 8 bases aligning to TRBD1. Germline V CDR1 and CDR2: MNHNY, SVGAGI (reference sequence). J was trimmed by 7 bases and V by 8 bases; bases with no gene match: 10. This CDR3 has 14 amino acids. The CDR3, as DNA: TGTGCCAGCTGTCAGGGACAGGCGATCAACACCATATATTTT. The encoded protein is CASCQGQAINTIYF.

On this clonotype itself: A junction boundary mismatches the germline segment, possibly from a read error. V is TRBV11-2 and J is TRBJ2-5; no reliable D call. Germline V CDR1 and CDR2: SGHAT, FQNNGV. The CDR3 is 13 residues long. The CDR3 DNA is TGTGGCAGCAGTTCTACATGGCTGGAGACCCAGTACTTC. Its translation: CGSSSTWLETQYF. Full variable domain (rest looked up from reference TRBV11-2 and TRBJ2-5): EAGVAQSPRYKIIEKRQSVAFWCNPISGHATLYWYQQILGQGPKLLIQFQNNGVVDDSQLPKDRFSAERLKGVDSTLKIQPAKLEDSAVYLCGSSSTWLETQYFGPGTRLLVL.

This clonotype was seen a handful of times. The genes are TRBV19 and TRBJ2-3; D uncertain. This CDR3 contains 13 residues. From germline, CDR1 is LNHDA and CDR2 SQIVND (reference sequence). CDR3 sequence reads: CATARPRTDTQYF. The CDR3, as DNA: TGTGCAACCGCTCGACCCCGCACAGATACGCAGTATTTT.

The J gene is TRBJ1-6, the V gene TRBV1; TRBD1 was called by the table and not checked on the DNA. TRBV1 is designated a pseudogene. The CDR3 length is 21 residues. CDR3 region: CTSSPGTGKVAPVGDNSPLHF. For the CDR3, the DNA is TGCACCAGCAGCCCTGGGACAGGGAAGGTGGCCCCCGTCGGGGACAATTCACCCCTCCACTTT.

To note about this clonotype: Relative to the germline gene, one junction end is altered; a read error may explain this. V and J are TRBV28 and TRBJ2-3; TRBD1 matches at 9 bases. There are 16 residues in the CDR3. Germline V gene lookup returns CDR1 MDHEN and CDR2 SYDVKM. The DNA of the CDR3 is TGTGACAGCAGTGTACCGGGACAGGGATTCACAGATACGCAGTATTTT. The encoded protein is CDSSVPGQGFTDTQYF.

As for this clonotype: One end of the junction varies from germline; a read error may be responsible. V usage is TRBV29-1 and J usage is TRBJ2-2, with TRBD1 matching over 9 bases. CDR1 is SQVTM, CDR2 ANQGSEA, per germline. The CDR3 contains 13 residues. CDR3 nucleotide sequence: TGCAGCTCTCGGACAGGGGAGACCGATGAGCTATTTTTT. Amino acid sequence: CSSRTGETDELFF.